The 29 T cell receptor beta chains reported below all come from one sample, sequenced in a study of monozygotic twins with inflammatory bowel disease. TCRdb derives one entry per CDR3 protein from the 5' RACE reads, leaving out DNA. The sample data list 330,000 or so distinct CDR3 sequences. The specimen was blood. The receptors stem from a human donor with ulcerative colitis or Crohn's disease, or a healthy co-twin of an affected twin (not recorded which).

The rearrangement links TRBV5-1 to TRBJ2-7; the TCRdb call, TRBD1, lacks DNA for checking. The CDR3 length is 16 residues. From germline, CDR1 is SGHRS and CDR2 YFSETQ. This CDR3 reads CASSRTDGTVSYEQYF.

This chain joins TRBV5-1 and TRBJ2-1; lacking DNA, the TRBD2 call made by TCRdb goes unchecked. CDR1 SGHRS and CDR2 YFSETQ come from the germline V gene. CDR3 size: 14 residues. The CDR3 spells CASSLGSSRDEQFF.

The chain has TRBV6-2 or TRBV6-3 and TRBJ1-2; TCRdb names TRBD1, which stays unverified in the absence of DNA. Per germline, CDR1 MNHEY and CDR2 SVGEGT. This CDR3 is 15 amino acids long. The CDR3 sequence is CASTRGRQGNYGYTF.

This chain links TRBV7-9 with TRBJ2-1; TCRdb returns TRBD2, unconfirmable since there is no DNA. In germline, CDR1 is SEHNR, CDR2 FQNEAQ (reference sequence). This CDR3 spans 15 amino acids. CDR3 region: CASSQLAGGSDEQFF. Full variable domain (rest looked up from reference TRBV7-9 and TRBJ2-1): DTGVSQNPRHKITKRGQNVTFRCDPISEHNRLYWYRQTLGQGPEFLTYFQNEAQLEKSRLLSDRFSAERPKGSFSTLEIQRTEQGDSAMYLCASSQLAGGSDEQFFGPGTRLTVL.

The chain combines TRBV3-1 with TRBJ2-1; TCRdb lists TRBD1, though no DNA is available to test this call. The CDR3 spans 19 residues. CDR1 and CDR2 from the germline V gene are LGHDT and YNNKEL (reference sequence). CDR3: CASSQGGAPPWSSYNEQFF.

The chain uses TRBV7-9 and TRBJ2-2. The germline CDR1 and CDR2 sequences are SEHNR and FQNEAQ (reference sequence). This CDR3 contains 15 residues. The CDR3 here is CASSLAGMNTGELFF.

This chain joins TRBV5-1 and TRBJ1-4; TCRdb lists TRBD1, though no DNA is available to test this call. Germline V gene data show CDR1 as SGHRS and CDR2 as YFSETQ. This CDR3 region has 14 residues. The CDR3 here is CASTRGAGNEKLFF.

CDR3 protein: CASSVTGLGTDTQYF. V gene TRBV7-2 combines with J gene TRBJ2-3; TCRdb names TRBD1, which stays unverified in the absence of DNA. The CDR3 is 15 amino acids. CDR1 is SGHTA and CDR2 is FQGNSA in the germline V gene. Filled out from reference TRBV7-2 and TRBJ2-3, the complete variable domain reads GAGVSQSPSNKVTEKGKDVELRCDPISGHTALYWYRQSLGQGLEFLIYFQGNSAPDKSGLPSDRFSAERTGGSVSTLTIQRTQQEDSAVYLCASSVTGLGTDTQYFGPGTRLTVL.

The chain uses TRBV18 and TRBJ1-2. The CDR3 sequence is 13 residues long. CDR1 and CDR2 from the germline V gene are KGHSH and LQKENI. This chain's CDR3 is CASSPSDTRGYTF.

This chain uses TRBV7-8 with TRBJ1-1. Germline values: CDR1 SGHVS, CDR2 FQNEAQ. The CDR3 covers 15 residues. This chain's CDR3 is CASSWNREGGTEAFF.

The rearrangement links TRBV20-1 to TRBJ1-1. The germline V gene encodes CDR1 DFQATT and CDR2 SNEGSKA (reference sequence). The CDR3 is 12 amino acids. CDR3 loop: CSARRLNTEAFF.

The V call is TRBV4-1, the J call TRBJ1-4; the TRBD1 assignment by TCRdb is unverifiable without DNA. Germline V lookup: CDR1 MGHRA, CDR2 YSYEKL. The length of the CDR3 is 17 residues. CDR3 protein: CASSWGPEQATNEKLFF.

V is TRBV5-4 and J is TRBJ2-1; TCRdb picks TRBD2, but there is no DNA to check that call. The CDR3 runs to 16 residues. Germline V CDR1 and CDR2: SGHNT, YYREEE (reference sequence). CDR3 residues: CASSLEPAGVSNEQFF.

The rearrangement uses TRBV18 and TRBJ2-7; checking the TCRdb D call of TRBD1 is not possible without DNA. CDR3 length: 14 residues. Germline assignment: CDR1 KGHSH and CDR2 LQKENI. CDR3 region: CASQKGTGGDEQYF.

The chain links TRBV4-1 to TRBJ2-2; the D gene TCRdb calls, TRBD2, cannot be checked with no DNA. In germline, CDR1 is MGHRA, CDR2 YSYEKL. CDR3 length equals 16 residues. CDR3 region: CASSQRSGPNTGELFF.

The chain combines TRBV6-2 or TRBV6-3 with TRBJ2-7; with no DNA, the TCRdb D assignment of TRBD1 cannot be verified. Per germline, CDR1 MNHEY and CDR2 SVGEGT. This CDR3 contains 17 residues. The chain's CDR3 is CASSYTKTGISPGEQYF.

The chain joins TRBV7-9 to TRBJ2-3; TCRdb's D gene call, TRBD2, goes unchecked for lack of DNA. CDR1 SEHNR and CDR2 FQNEAQ come from the germline V gene (reference sequence). CDR3 length: 16 amino acids. The CDR3 sequence: CASFGGGSSGTDTQYF.

The V call is TRBV20-1, the J call TRBJ2-7; TCRdb indicates TRBD1, and absent DNA this call remains unverified. The germline CDR1 and CDR2 sequences are DFQATT and SNEGSKA (reference sequence). The CDR3 contains 13 residues. CDR3 region: CSAPAAGTYEQYF.

The V call is TRBV5-8, the J call TRBJ1-3. CDR3 length: 14 residues. Germline V CDR1 and CDR2: SGHTS, YDEGEE. The chain's CDR3 is CASSPPGLVDTIYF.

V is TRBV20-1 and J is TRBJ2-1; no DNA is available, so the TRBD2 call from TCRdb remains unchecked. This CDR3 spans 12 amino acids. Germline CDR1 and CDR2: DFQATT and SNEGSKA (reference sequence). CDR3 loop: CRVPGLYNEQFF.

This chain joins TRBV20-1 and TRBJ1-5; TCRdb's D call of TRBD1 is untestable without DNA. The CDR3 covers 14 residues. The germline CDR1 and CDR2 sequences are DFQATT and SNEGSKA (reference sequence). This chain's CDR3 is CSARVGGRDQPRHF.

The V call is TRBV11-1, the J call TRBJ2-7; TCRdb outputs TRBD1, but without DNA this stays unchecked. Germline values: CDR1 SGHAT, CDR2 FQDESV (reference sequence). The CDR3 has 18 residues. The CDR3 loop is CASSLKNLRDGSSYEQYF. Variable domain in full (rest from reference TRBV11-1 and TRBJ2-7): EAEVAQSPRYKITEKSQAVAFWCDPISGHATLYWYRQILGQGPELLVQFQDESVVDDSQLPKDRFSAERLKGVDSTLKIQPAELGDSAMYLCASSLKNLRDGSSYEQYFGPGTRLTVT.

This rearrangement joins TRBV20-1 to TRBJ2-3. Germline lookup yields CDR1 DFQATT and CDR2 SNEGSKA (reference sequence). This CDR3 is built from 15 residues. CDR3 amino acids: CSARELGHHQSTQYF.

The chain couples TRBV18 to TRBJ2-1. This CDR3 contains 13 residues. The germline gives CDR1 KGHSH, CDR2 LQKENI. The CDR3 sequence: CASSPPPEIEQFF. The whole variable domain, remainder taken from reference TRBV18 and TRBJ2-1, is NAGVMQNPRHLVRRRGQEARLRCSPMKGHSHVYWYRQLPEEGLKFMVYLQKENIIDESGMPKERFSAEFPKEGPSILRIQQVVRGDSAAYFCASSPPPEIEQFFGPGTRLTVL.

The rearrangement joins TRBV7-9 to TRBJ2-7; lacking DNA, the TRBD1 call made by TCRdb goes unchecked. Germline loops: CDR1 SEHNR, CDR2 FQNEAQ (reference sequence). The CDR3 runs 16 residues. The chain's CDR3 is CASSLGLAGERYEQYF.

The chain links TRBV20-1 to TRBJ1-6; TCRdb names TRBD1, which stays unverified in the absence of DNA. Germline lookup yields CDR1 DFQATT and CDR2 SNEGSKA (reference sequence). The CDR3 loop spans 15 amino acids. The CDR3 here is CSAKGSFGNNSPLHF.

This sequence joins TRBV5-1 and TRBJ2-5; there is no DNA to check the TCRdb D call of TRBD2. CDR1 and CDR2 from the germline V gene are SGHRS and YFSETQ. The CDR3 length is 16 residues. CDR3: CASSLGPPGSGETQYF.

This sequence joins TRBV20-1 and TRBJ1-2. From germline, CDR1 is DFQATT and CDR2 SNEGSKA (reference sequence). This CDR3 has 16 residues. CDR3 region: CSARPPGEGLNYGYTF.

The genes are TRBV12-2 and TRBJ1-4; no DNA is available, so the TRBD1 call from TCRdb remains unchecked. TRBV12-2 is given as a pseudogene. The CDR3 extends over 19 amino acids. This CDR3 is CASRLVNPGPGGPNEKLFF.